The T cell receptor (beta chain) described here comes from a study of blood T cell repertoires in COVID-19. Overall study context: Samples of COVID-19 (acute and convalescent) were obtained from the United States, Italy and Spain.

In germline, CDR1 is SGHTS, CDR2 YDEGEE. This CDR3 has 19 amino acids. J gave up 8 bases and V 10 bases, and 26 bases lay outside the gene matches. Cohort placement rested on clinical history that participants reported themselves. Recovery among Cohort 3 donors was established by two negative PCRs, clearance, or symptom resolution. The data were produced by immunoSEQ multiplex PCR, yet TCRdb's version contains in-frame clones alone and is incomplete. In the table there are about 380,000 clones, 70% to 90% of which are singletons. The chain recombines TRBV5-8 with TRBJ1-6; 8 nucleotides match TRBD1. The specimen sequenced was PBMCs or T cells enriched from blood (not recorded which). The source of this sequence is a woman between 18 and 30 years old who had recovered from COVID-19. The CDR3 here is CAPGQATRGPETLDSPLHF. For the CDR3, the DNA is TGTGCCCCGGGACAGGCTACGCGGGGTCCAGAAACGTTGGATTCACCCCTCCACTTT. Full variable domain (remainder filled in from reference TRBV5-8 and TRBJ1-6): EAGVTQSPTHLIKTRGQQATLRCSPISGHTSVYWYQQALGLGLQFLLWYDEGEERNRGNFPPRFSGRQFPNYSSELNVNALELEDSALYLCAPGQATRGPETLDSPLHFGNGTRLTVT.